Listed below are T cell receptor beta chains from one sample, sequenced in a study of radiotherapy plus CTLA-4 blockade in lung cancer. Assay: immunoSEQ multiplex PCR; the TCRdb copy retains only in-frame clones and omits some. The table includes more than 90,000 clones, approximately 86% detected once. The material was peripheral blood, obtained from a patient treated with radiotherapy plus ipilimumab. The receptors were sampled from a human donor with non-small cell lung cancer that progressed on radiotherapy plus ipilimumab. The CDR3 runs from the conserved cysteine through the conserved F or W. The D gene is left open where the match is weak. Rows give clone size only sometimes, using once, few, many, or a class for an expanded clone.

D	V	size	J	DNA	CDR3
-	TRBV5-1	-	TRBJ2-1	TGCGCCAGCAGCTCGGACCCGGGACAACGACACGCCTACAATGAGCAGTTCTTC	CASSSDPGQRHAYNEQFF
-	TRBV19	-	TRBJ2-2	TGTGCCAGTTCCAGGGCGAACACCGGGGAGCTGTTTTTT	CASSRANTGELFF
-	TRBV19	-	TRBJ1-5	TGTGCCAGTAAGGCCCGGCCGGGGGGGAATCAGCCCCAGCATTTT	CASKARPGGNQPQHF
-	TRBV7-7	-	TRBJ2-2	TGTGCTAGCAGCCCGGGACTCTCGAACACCGGGGAGCTGTTTTTT	CASSPGLSNTGELFF
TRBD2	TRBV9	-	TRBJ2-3	TGTGCCAGCAGCTTCGGACTAGCGGGAGGGCGGAGGACAGATACGCAGTATTTT	CASSFGLAGGRRTDTQYF
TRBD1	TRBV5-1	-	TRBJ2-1	TGCGCCAGCAGCCCCGGGGACAGGTCCCTCAATGAGCAGTTCTTC	CASSPGDRSLNEQFF
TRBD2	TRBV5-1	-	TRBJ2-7	TGCGCCAGCAGGCAGCGGGACCTTTCCTACGAGCAGTACTTC	CASRQRDLSYEQYF
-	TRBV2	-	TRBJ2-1	TGTGCCAGCAGTGACGGGGTTGGGTACAATGAGCAGTTCTTC	CASSDGVGYNEQFF
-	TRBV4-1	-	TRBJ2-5	TGCGCCAGCAGCCAAGCTTCCGGGACCCCTAGAAGGGAGACCCAGTACTTC	CASSQASGTPRRETQYF
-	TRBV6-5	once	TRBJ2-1	TGTGCCAGCAGTTACGGCGCAGAAAGGTTTGAGCAGTTCTTC	CASSYGAERFEQFF
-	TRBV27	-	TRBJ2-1	TGTGCCAGCAGTTGGGACTGGAGGTACAATGAGCAGTTCTTC	CASSWDWRYNEQFF
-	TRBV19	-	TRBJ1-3	TGTGCCAGTAGTTTCTTGGGAGGGGACTCTGGAAACACCATATATTTT	CASSFLGGDSGNTIYF
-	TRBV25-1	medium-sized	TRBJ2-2	TGTGCCAGCAGTGAAATAACCGGGGAGCTGTTTTTT	CASSEITGELFF
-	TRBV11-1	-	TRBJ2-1	TGTGCCAGCAGCTTGGGCAGGGAATCCTACAATGAGCAGTTCTTC	CASSLGRESYNEQFF
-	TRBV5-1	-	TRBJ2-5	TGCGCCAGCAGCGTACAAGAGACCCAGTACTTC	CASSVQETQYF
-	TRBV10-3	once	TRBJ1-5	TGTGCCATCAGTGAGTCGACGGGATCGGGCAATCAGCCCCAGCATTTT	CAISESTGSGNQPQHF
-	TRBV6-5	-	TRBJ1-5	TGTGCCAGCGGACAGAGGGGCGAACAGCCCCAGCATTTT	CASGQRGEQPQHF
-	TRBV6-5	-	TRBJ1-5	TGTGCCAGCAGTCAAACAGGGTTTCAGCCCCAGCATTTT	CASSQTGFQPQHF
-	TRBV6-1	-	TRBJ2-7	TGTGCCAGCAGACTGGGCTTATCCTACGAGCAGTACTTC	CASRLGLSYEQYF
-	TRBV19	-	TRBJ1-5	TGTGCCAGTAGTATAGAAAGCGGGAGCGTCCGGCAGCCCCAGCATTTT	CASSIESGSVRQPQHF
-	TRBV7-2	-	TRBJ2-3	TGTGCCAGCAGCTTAAACCCCCTGCGGGTCCCCACAGATACGCAGTATTTT	CASSLNPLRVPTDTQYF
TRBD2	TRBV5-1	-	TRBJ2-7	TGCGCCAGCAGCGCAAGCGGGAGCTCCTACGAGCAGTACTTC	CASSASGSSYEQYF
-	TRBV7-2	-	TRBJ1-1	TGTGCCAGCAGCTTAGCCTTCGGCAGGGACACTGAAGCTTTCTTT	CASSLAFGRDTEAFF
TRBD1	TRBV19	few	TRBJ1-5	TGTGCCAGTAAAGGGGGACAGGGGGGGAATCAGCCCCAGCATTTT	CASKGGQGGNQPQHF
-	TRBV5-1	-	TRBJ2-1	TGCGCCAGCAGCTCCGGAGCAGGTGACAATGAGCAGTTCTTC	CASSSGAGDNEQFF
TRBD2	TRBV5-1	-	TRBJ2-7	TGCGCCAGCAGCGGGCGGGAGTTACCCCACGAGCAGTACTTC	CASSGRELPHEQYF
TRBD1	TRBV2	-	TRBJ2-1	TGTGCCAGCAGTGATGACAGGGGAAGCTACAATGAGCAGTTCTTC	CASSDDRGSYNEQFF
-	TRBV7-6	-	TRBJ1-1	TGTGCCAGCAGCTTAGGGGCGAACACTGAAGCTTTCTTT	CASSLGANTEAFF
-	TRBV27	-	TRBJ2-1	TGTGCCAGCAGCCAGGACAATGAGCAGTTCTTC	CASSQDNEQFF
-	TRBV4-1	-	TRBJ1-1	TGCGCCAGCAGCCAAGAGGGAGGTGCGGGACTGGACACTGAAGCTTTCTTT	CASSQEGGAGLDTEAFF
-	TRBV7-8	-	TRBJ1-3	TGTGCCAGCAGCTTAGGGACAGTTGGAAACACCATATATTTT	CASSLGTVGNTIYF
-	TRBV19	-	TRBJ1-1	TGTGCCAGTAGTATAGGGGAAAGGGTAGCTTTCTTT	CASSIGERVAFF
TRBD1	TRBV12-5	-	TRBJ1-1	TGTGCTAGTGGTAAACGACAGGGATCTCTGAACACTGAAGCTTTCTTT	CASGKRQGSLNTEAFF
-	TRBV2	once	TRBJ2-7	TGTGCCAGCAGTGCTGGCGAGCAGTACTTC	CASSAGEQYF
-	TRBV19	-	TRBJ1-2	TGTGCCAGTACGCAATTTTTCTTAGGGTCGACCACTTATGGCTACACCTTC	CASTQFFLGSTTYGYTF
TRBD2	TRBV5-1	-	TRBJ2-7	TGCGCCAGCAGCTTGGAGGTAGCGGGAGTGTACGAGCAGTACTTC	CASSLEVAGVYEQYF
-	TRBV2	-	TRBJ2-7	TGTGCCAGCAGTATCCGGGAGCAGTACTTC	CASSIREQYF
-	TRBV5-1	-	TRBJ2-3	TGCGCCAGCAGCTTGTGGGGAATTGGCACAGATACGCAGTATTTT	CASSLWGIGTDTQYF